These 29 T cell receptor beta chains originate from one sample sequenced in a study of T-cell memory formation after mild COVID-19. TCRdb reprocessed the 5' RACE reads via MiXCR and lists one record per CDR3 protein. Of hundreds of thousands of distinct CDR3 sequences in the sample, around 27% are singletons; the top ten hold around an eighth. Specimen: PBMCs or a T cell subset sorted from them (not recorded which). The source is an adult woman who had mild COVID-19 (a few samples of this study predate the infection). Cell type and time point are not known.

This clonotype has only one observation. The chain joins TRBV19 to TRBJ1-1; D is uncertain. CDR3 length: 15 amino acids. CDR1 LNHDA and CDR2 SQIVND come from the germline V gene (reference sequence). Trimming pared 5 bases from V and 0 bases from J, leaving 13 bases between. The CDR3 DNA sequence: TGTGCCAGTAGTGGACGGACCGAACTGAACACTGAAGCTTTCTTT. The encoded protein is CASSGRTELNTEAFF.

The V call is TRBV12-3 or TRBV12-4, the J call TRBJ2-3; D uncertain. Trimming took off 2 bases at V and 0 bases at J, with 6 bases between the two ends. This CDR3 has 14 residues. Here the CDR3 reads CASSLMGSTDTQYF. The CDR3 DNA follows: TGTGCCAGCAGTTTAATGGGGAGCACAGATACGCAGTATTTT.

In its sample, this clonotype was seen a few times. This sequence joins TRBV21-1 and TRBJ1-1. TRBV21-1 is annotated as a pseudogene. CDR3 length: 13 amino acids. The CDR3 DNA is TGTGCCAGCAGCAACGAGCGCGGGACTGAAGCTTTCTTT. Its protein product is CASSNERGTEAFF.

This clonotype has only a few counts. The chain employs TRBV3-1 and TRBJ2-5, with 9 positions matching TRBD1. J lost 5 bases, V lost 4 bases, and 11 bases had no gene match. The germline CDR1 and CDR2 sequences are LGHDT and YNNKEL (reference sequence). The CDR3 sequence is 16 residues long. The CDR3 here is CASSLTSGTGRETQYF. CDR3 DNA sequence: TGTGCCAGCAGCCTTACCTCCGGGACAGGGAGGGAGACCCAGTACTTC.

This clonotype was picked up one time. This sequence joins TRBV29-1 and TRBJ1-2, with a possible D match to TRBD1 (5 bases). Germline CDR1 SQVTM, CDR2 ANQGSEA. The CDR3 is made up of 16 amino acids. V dropped 1 base and J dropped 4 bases, with 19 bases sitting between them. The CDR3 bases are TGCAGCGTTGAAGGGACGGGGCCGAGGGCTGGCTATGGCTACACCTTC. Protein sequence: CSVEGTGPRAGYGYTF.

The chain uses TRBV7-2 and TRBJ2-7; 7 bases fit TRBD2. V shed 5 bases, J shed 6 bases, and the junction held 10 bases outside the gene matches. The CDR3 sequence is 14 residues long. CDR1 and CDR2 (germline): SGHTA, FQGNSA. For the CDR3, the DNA is TGTGCCAGCAGCCCTACGGGACTATGGATCGAGCAGTACTTC. It encodes CASSPTGLWIEQYF.

There are a few counts of this clonotype. V and J are TRBV12-3 or TRBV12-4 and TRBJ1-6, with D perhaps matching TRBD1 (5 bases). Trimming pared 3 bases from V and 7 bases from J, leaving 13 bases between. This CDR3 has 15 residues. The CDR3 region has the DNA TGTGCCAGCAGTTTTGAGCACAGGAGAAATTCACCCCTCCACTTT. Protein sequence: CASSFEHRRNSPLHF.

The rearrangement links TRBV20-1 to TRBJ2-5, with 7 bases fitting TRBD2. The CDR3 runs 16 residues. Losses at the gene ends were 0 bases for V and 5 bases for J; bases not matched to a gene: 12. The germline V gene encodes CDR1 DFQATT and CDR2 SNEGSKA (reference sequence). In DNA, the CDR3 is TGCAGTGCTAGAGATAGAAAAATGGGAGGGAAGGAGACCCAGTACTTC. As protein: CSARDRKMGGKETQYF.

This clonotype came up a few times. The J gene is TRBJ2-5, the V gene TRBV5-1, with D tentatively TRBD1 (5 bases). The germline gives CDR1 SGHRS, CDR2 YFSETQ. The ends were cut back, 0 bases at V and 5 bases at J, with 11 bases in the middle. The CDR3 has 14 residues. Here the CDR3 reads CASSLEWQGETQYF. CDR3 coding DNA: TGCGCCAGCAGCTTGGAATGGCAGGGTGAGACCCAGTACTTC.

This clonotype showed up just a few times. This sequence joins TRBV7-2 and TRBJ2-5; possibly TRBD1 for D (5 bases). Germline V lookup: CDR1 SGHTA, CDR2 FQGNSA. V shed 3 bases and J shed 7 bases, with 12 bases lying between them. The CDR3 sequence is 13 residues long. This CDR3 is CASSFLGPGTQYF. The CDR3 bases are TGTGCCAGCAGCTTCTTGGGGCCGGGGACCCAGTACTTC.

This chain joins TRBV20-1 and TRBJ2-5; 8 bases align to TRBD2. CDR1 and CDR2 from the germline V gene are DFQATT and SNEGSKA (reference sequence). The V and J ends lost 6 bases and 5 bases, in that order; junction bases with no gene match: 11. There are 14 residues in the CDR3. The CDR3 coding sequence is TGCAGTGCCTATCCCCGTAGCGGGAAGGAGACCCAGTACTTC. It encodes CSAYPRSGKETQYF.

This clonotype was detected a few times. The V and J genes are TRBV19 and TRBJ2-3; D is ambiguous. This CDR3 contains 14 residues. CDR1 and CDR2 (germline): LNHDA, SQIVND (reference sequence). V lost 5 bases and J 4 bases, leaving 13 bases between the germline ends. This CDR3 is CASSQVGSADTQYF. The CDR3 bases are TGTGCCAGTAGTCAAGTGGGGTCGGCAGATACGCAGTATTTT.

In this sample, this clonotype turned up a few times. J is TRBJ2-1 and V is TRBV3-1; D ambiguous. Germline V gives CDR1 LGHDT, CDR2 YNNKEL (reference sequence). The CDR3 consists of 14 residues. V shed 2 bases and J shed 10 bases, with 15 bases lying between them. DNA for the CDR3: TGTGCCAGCAGCCAAAGATCAGCATCAGGCGAGCAGTTCTTC. This codes for CASSQRSASGEQFF.

This clonotype was observed at least ten times. The rearrangement joins TRBV7-2 to TRBJ2-3; no firm D call. Germline assignment: CDR1 SGHTA and CDR2 FQGNSA. The length of the CDR3 is 15 residues. V was shortened by 5 bases and J by 6 bases, with 18 bases between the two germline ends. The CDR3 DNA reads as TGTGCCAGCAGCCACCCTGCATCCCTCTCGGATACGCAGTATTTT. Its protein product is CASSHPASLSDTQYF.

Ten or more counts support this clonotype. The chain combines TRBV5-5 with TRBJ2-3; D assignment may be TRBD1 or TRBD2 (5 bases each). Germline V gene lookup returns CDR1 SGHKS and CDR2 YYEKEE (reference sequence). V shed 6 bases and J shed 4 bases, with 24 bases lying between them. The CDR3 contains 17 residues. CDR3 sequence (DNA): TGTGCCAGCACCCACCGACGGGGCGCTGCGTTCTCAGATACGCAGTATTTT. Translation: CASTHRRGAAFSDTQYF.

This clonotype was seen a handful of times. The chain has TRBV5-5 and TRBJ1-1; D gene ambiguous. From germline, CDR1 is SGHKS and CDR2 YYEKEE (reference sequence). The CDR3 consists of 13 residues. The V gene lost 6 bases and the J gene lost 0 bases, with 9 bases spanning the gap. The CDR3 DNA is TGTGCCAGCAAGCGGAACCTGAACACTGAAGCTTTCTTT. Encoded protein: CASKRNLNTEAFF.

CDR3 sequence reads: CATSPGQGYEQYF. The DNA for the CDR3 is TGTGCCACCAGCCCGGGACAGGGGTACGAGCAGTACTTC. The chain is built from TRBV15 and TRBJ2-7; 10 nucleotides line up with TRBD1. The CDR3 consists of 13 residues. Germline loops: CDR1 LNHNV, CDR2 YYDKDF (reference sequence). V lost 5 bases to trimming and J lost 4 bases; unmatched junction nucleotides: 2. Based on the CDR3 plus reference TRBV15 and TRBJ2-7, the full variable domain is DAMVIQNPRYQVTQFGKPVTLSCSQTLNHNVMYWYQQKSSQAPKLLFHYYDKDFNNEADTPDNFQSRRPNTSFCFLDIRSPGLGDTAMYLCATSPGQGYEQYFGPGTRLTVT.

The gene calls are TRBV27 and TRBJ2-7; 11 nucleotides align to TRBD2. This CDR3 contains 16 residues. The germline V gene encodes CDR1 MNHEY and CDR2 SMNVEV (reference sequence). The ends lost 6 bases at V and 3 bases at J; junction bases unmatched: 10. In DNA, the CDR3 is TGTGCCAGCAGCCGATCACTAGCGGGAGCAAGCTACGAGCAGTACTTC. Its protein is CASSRSLAGASYEQYF.

The chain couples TRBV5-1 to TRBJ2-2; TRBD1 agrees at 12 bases. Per the germline V gene, CDR1 is SGHRS and CDR2 is YFSETQ. CDR3 length equals 16 residues. J gave up 3 bases and V 4 bases, and 4 bases lay outside the gene matches. CDR3 protein: CASSKGQGAYTGELFF. CDR3 nucleotides: TGCGCCAGCAGCAAGGGACAGGGGGCGTACACCGGGGAGCTGTTTTTT.

The chain carries TRBV20-1 and TRBJ1-4; tentative D call: TRBD1 (5 bases). This CDR3 region has 16 residues. Trimming stripped 6 bases from V and 0 bases from J, with 17 bases between. Germline V lookup: CDR1 DFQATT, CDR2 SNEGSKA (reference sequence). The CDR3 nucleotides are TGCAGTGCGTACAGGAGCTCTGGTGCAACTAATGAAAAACTGTTTTTT. As protein: CSAYRSSGATNEKLFF.

This clonotype appeared a few times. The chain uses TRBV29-1 and TRBJ1-2; no reliable D call. The V end was cut by 2 bases, the J end by 8 bases, with 9 bases between. CDR1 SQVTM and CDR2 ANQGSEA come from the germline V gene. The CDR3 sequence is 11 residues long. The CDR3 is CSVEWGSGYTF. The CDR3 DNA reads as TGCAGCGTTGAATGGGGAAGCGGCTACACCTTC.

V is TRBV7-8 and J is TRBJ2-7, with D perhaps matching TRBD2 (6 bases). The CDR3 runs 15 residues. CDR1 and CDR2 (germline): SGHVS, FQNEAQ. The V gene lost 5 bases and the J gene lost 2 bases, with 16 bases spanning the gap. The CDR3 reads CASSPLMGTPYEQYF. The CDR3 region has the DNA TGTGCCAGCAGCCCTCTCATGGGGACTCCCTACGAGCAGTACTTC.

The J gene is TRBJ1-4, the V gene TRBV20-1, with unresolved D. V lost 3 bases and J lost 5, with 4 bases in between. The length of the CDR3 is 11 residues. Germline V gene lookup returns CDR1 DFQATT and CDR2 SNEGSKA (reference sequence). This CDR3 is CSASGNEKLFF. DNA of the CDR3: TGCAGTGCTAGTGGGAATGAAAAACTGTTTTTT.

This clonotype occurred a few times. The chain employs TRBV20-1 and TRBJ2-1; TRBD2 matches at 9 bases. Losses at the gene ends were 1 base for V and 12 bases for J; bases not matched to a gene: 10. The CDR3 covers 14 residues. In germline, CDR1 is DFQATT, CDR2 SNEGSKA (reference sequence). The CDR3 spells CSARGRLAVFGQFF. Written as DNA, the CDR3 is TGCAGTGCTAGAGGGAGACTAGCGGTCTTCGGGCAGTTCTTC.

This sequence joins TRBV13 and TRBJ2-1; D uncertain. The CDR3 has 13 residues. Trimming removed 4 bases from V and 2 bases from J, with 6 bases in between. Germline CDR1 reads PRHDT; CDR2 reads FYEKMQ (reference sequence). CDR3: CASSSIAYNEQFF. As DNA, the CDR3 is TGTGCCAGCAGCTCGATAGCCTACAATGAGCAGTTCTTC.

In this sample, this clonotype turned up many times. The rearrangement joins TRBV15 to TRBJ2-3, with TRBD1 matching 12 bases. This CDR3 is 15 amino acids long. V was clipped by 1 base and J by 8 bases; unmatched bases: 4. From germline, CDR1 is LNHNV and CDR2 YYDKDF (reference sequence). CDR3 protein: CATSRAGTGGSTQYF. For the CDR3, the DNA is TGTGCCACCAGCAGAGCCGGGACAGGGGGCTCTACGCAGTATTTT. The complete variable domain, with remaining parts taken from reference TRBV15 and TRBJ2-3, reads DAMVIQNPRYQVTQFGKPVTLSCSQTLNHNVMYWYQQKSSQAPKLLFHYYDKDFNNEADTPDNFQSRRPNTSFCFLDIRSPGLGDTAMYLCATSRAGTGGSTQYFGPGTRLTVL.

The V call is TRBV4-1, the J call TRBJ1-1; tentative D call: TRBD1 (5 bases). The CDR3 loop spans 16 amino acids. Trimming shortened V by 0 bases and J by 2 bases, and 13 bases separated the two germline ends. CDR1 MGHRA and CDR2 YSYEKL come from the germline V gene. DNA of the CDR3: TGCGCCAGCAGCCAAGAAGAAGGGACCTTTAACACTGAAGCTTTCTTT. The encoded protein is CASSQEEGTFNTEAFF.

V is TRBV6-5 and J is TRBJ2-3, with 11 bases matching TRBD2. Trimming took 6 bases from V and 0 from J; bases not matched to a gene: 8. CDR3 size: 17 residues. The germline gives CDR1 MNHEY, CDR2 SVGAGI. The CDR3 DNA follows: TGTGCCAGCAGAGAGGGACTAGCGGTCACTAGCACAGATACGCAGTATTTT. As protein: CASREGLAVTSTDTQYF.

This clonotype was found a few times. V is TRBV20-1 and J is TRBJ2-1; 7 bases align to TRBD2. Looked up from germline, CDR1 is DFQATT and CDR2 is SNEGSKA (reference sequence). V dropped 3 bases and J dropped 1; count of bases not matched to a gene: 6. CDR3 length: 15 residues. The DNA for the CDR3 is TGCAGTGCTAGGGTCGCTAGCGGTTCCTACAATGAGCAGTTCTTC. This codes for CSARVASGSYNEQFF.